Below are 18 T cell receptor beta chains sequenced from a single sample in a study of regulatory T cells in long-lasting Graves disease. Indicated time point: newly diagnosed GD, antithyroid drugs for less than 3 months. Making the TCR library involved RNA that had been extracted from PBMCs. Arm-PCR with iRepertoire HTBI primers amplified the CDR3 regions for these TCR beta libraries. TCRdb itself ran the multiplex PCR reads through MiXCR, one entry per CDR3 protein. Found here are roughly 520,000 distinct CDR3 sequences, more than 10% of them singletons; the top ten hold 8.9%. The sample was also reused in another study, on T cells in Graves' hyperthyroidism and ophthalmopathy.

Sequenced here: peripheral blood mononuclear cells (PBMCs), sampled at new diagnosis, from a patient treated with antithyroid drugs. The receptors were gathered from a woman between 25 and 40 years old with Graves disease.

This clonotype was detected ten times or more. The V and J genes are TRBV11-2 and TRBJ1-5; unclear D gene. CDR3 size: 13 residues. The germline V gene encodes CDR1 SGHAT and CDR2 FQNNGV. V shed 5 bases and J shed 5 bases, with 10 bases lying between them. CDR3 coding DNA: TGTGCCAGCAGCCAGACTTTATATCAGCCCCAGCATTTT. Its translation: CASSQTLYQPQHF.

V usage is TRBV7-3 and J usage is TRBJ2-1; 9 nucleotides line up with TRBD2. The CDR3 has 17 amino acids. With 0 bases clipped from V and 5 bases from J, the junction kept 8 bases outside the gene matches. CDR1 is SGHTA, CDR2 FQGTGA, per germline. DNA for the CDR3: TGTGCCAGCAGCTTAACCGGCCTAGCGGGGATAGACAATGAGCAGTTCTTC. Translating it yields CASSLTGLAGIDNEQFF. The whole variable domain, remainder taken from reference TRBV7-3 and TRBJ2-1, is GAGVSQTPSNKVTEKGKYVELRCDPISGHTALYWYRQSLGQGPEFLIYFQGTGAADDSGLPNDRFFAVRPEGSVSTLKIQRTERGDSAVYLCASSLTGLAGIDNEQFFGPGTRLTVL.

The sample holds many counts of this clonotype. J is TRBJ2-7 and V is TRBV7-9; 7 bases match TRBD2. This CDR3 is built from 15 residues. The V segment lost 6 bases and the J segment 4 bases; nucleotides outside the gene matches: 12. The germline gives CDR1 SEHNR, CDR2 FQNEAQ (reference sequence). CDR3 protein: CASSLTGGSGYEQYF. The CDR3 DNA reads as TGTGCCAGCAGTCTCACCGGCGGGAGCGGTTACGAGCAGTACTTC. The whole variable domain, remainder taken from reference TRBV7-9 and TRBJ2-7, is DTGVSQNPRHKITKRGQNVTFRCDPISEHNRLYWYRQTLGQGPEFLTYFQNEAQLEKSRLLSDRFSAERPKGSFSTLEIQRTEQGDSAMYLCASSLTGGSGYEQYFGPGTRLTVT.

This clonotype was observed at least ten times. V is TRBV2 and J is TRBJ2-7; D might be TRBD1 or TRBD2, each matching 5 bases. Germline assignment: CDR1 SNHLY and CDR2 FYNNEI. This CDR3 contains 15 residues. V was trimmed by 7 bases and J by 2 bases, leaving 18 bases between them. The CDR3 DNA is TGTGCCAGCAAAACCACCGGGACCCCGACCTACGAGCAGTACTTC. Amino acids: CASKTTGTPTYEQYF.

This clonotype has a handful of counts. CDR3 nucleotide sequence: TGTGCCAGCAGCTTAGATCGGACTGTCTACAATGAGCAGTTCTTC. Protein sequence: CASSLDRTVYNEQFF. V usage is TRBV13 and J usage is TRBJ2-1, with D tentatively TRBD2 (5 bases). Looked up from germline, CDR1 is PRHDT and CDR2 is FYEKMQ (reference sequence). V was trimmed by 1 base and J by 3 bases, leaving 10 bases between them. The CDR3 has 15 residues.

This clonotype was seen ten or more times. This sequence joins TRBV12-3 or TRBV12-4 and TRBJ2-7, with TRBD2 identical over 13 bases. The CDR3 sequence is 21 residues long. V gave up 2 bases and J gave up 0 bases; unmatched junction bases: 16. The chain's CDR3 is CASSLRTSGSASALSSYEQYF. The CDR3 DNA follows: TGTGCCAGCAGTTTAAGGACTAGCGGGAGTGCCTCCGCCTTAAGCTCCTACGAGCAGTACTTC.

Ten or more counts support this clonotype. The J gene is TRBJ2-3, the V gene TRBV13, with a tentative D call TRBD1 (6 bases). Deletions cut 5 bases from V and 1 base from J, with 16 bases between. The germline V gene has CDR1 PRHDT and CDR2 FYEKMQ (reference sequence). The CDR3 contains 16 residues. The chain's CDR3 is CASSRKQGKGTDTQYF. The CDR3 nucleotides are TGTGCCAGCAGCCGCAAACAGGGAAAGGGCACAGATACGCAGTATTTT. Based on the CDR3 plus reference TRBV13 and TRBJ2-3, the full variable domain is AAGVIQSPRHLIKEKRETATLKCYPIPRHDTVYWYQQGPGQDPQFLISFYEKMQSDKGSIPDRFSAQQFSDYHSELNMSSLELGDSALYFCASSRKQGKGTDTQYFGPGTRLTVL.

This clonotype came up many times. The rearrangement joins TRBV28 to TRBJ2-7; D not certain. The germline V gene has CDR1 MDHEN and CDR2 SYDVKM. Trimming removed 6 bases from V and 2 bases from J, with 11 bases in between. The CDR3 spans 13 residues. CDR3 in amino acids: CASRLPDAYEQYF. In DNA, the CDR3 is TGTGCCAGCAGATTGCCGGACGCCTACGAGCAGTACTTC. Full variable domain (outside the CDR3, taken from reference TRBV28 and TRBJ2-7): DVKVTQSSRYLVKRTGEKVFLECVQDMDHENMFWYRQDPGLGLRLIYFSYDVKMKEKGDIPEGYSVSREKKERFSLILESASTNQTSMYLCASRLPDAYEQYFGPGTRLTVT.

In DNA, the CDR3 is TGTGCCAGCAGACGGAGTTCTATGAGCACTGAAGCTTTCTTT. It encodes CASRRSSMSTEAFF. The V and J genes are TRBV6-1 and TRBJ1-1; the D is unclear. Germline CDR1 reads MNHNS; CDR2 reads SASEGT. V lost 6 bases to trimming and J lost 4 bases, with 15 bases between them. The CDR3 runs to 14 residues.

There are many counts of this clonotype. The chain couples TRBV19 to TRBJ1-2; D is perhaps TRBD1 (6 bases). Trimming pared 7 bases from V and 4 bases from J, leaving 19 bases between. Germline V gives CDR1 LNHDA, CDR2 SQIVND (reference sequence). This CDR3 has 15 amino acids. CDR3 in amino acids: CASNHQGTYSYGYTF. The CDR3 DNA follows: TGTGCCAGTAACCATCAGGGGACGTATAGCTATGGCTACACCTTC. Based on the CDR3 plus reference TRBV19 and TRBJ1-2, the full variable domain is DGGITQSPKYLFRKEGQNVTLSCEQNLNHDAMYWYRQDPGQGLRLIYYSQIVNDFQKGDIAEGYSVSREKKESFPLTVTSAQKNPTAFYLCASNHQGTYSYGYTFGSGTRLTVV.

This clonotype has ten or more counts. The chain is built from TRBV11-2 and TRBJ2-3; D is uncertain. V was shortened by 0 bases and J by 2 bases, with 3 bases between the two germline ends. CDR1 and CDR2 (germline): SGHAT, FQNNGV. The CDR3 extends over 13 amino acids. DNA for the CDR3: TGTGCCAGCAGCTTAGATGACACAGATACGCAGTATTTT. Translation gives CASSLDDTDTQYF.

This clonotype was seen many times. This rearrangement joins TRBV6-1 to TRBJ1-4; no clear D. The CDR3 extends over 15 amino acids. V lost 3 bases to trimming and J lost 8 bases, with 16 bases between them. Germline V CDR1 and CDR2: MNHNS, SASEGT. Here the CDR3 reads CASSDSGTSHEKLFF. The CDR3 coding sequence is TGTGCCAGCAGTGACAGCGGAACGAGTCACGAAAAACTGTTTTTT.

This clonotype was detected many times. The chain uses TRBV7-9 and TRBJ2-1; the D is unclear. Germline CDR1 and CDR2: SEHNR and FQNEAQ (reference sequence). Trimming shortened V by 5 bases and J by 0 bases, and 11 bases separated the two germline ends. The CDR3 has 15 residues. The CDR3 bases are TGTGCCAGCAGCCCATACTCCCTCTCCTACAATGAGCAGTTCTTC. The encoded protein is CASSPYSLSYNEQFF.

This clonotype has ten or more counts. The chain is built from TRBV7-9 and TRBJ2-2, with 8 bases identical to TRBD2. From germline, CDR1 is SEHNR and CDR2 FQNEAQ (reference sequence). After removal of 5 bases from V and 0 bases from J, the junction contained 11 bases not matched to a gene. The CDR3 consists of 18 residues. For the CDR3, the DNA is TGTGCCAGCAGCCCATACAGGACTAGCAACTCGAACACCGGGGAGCTGTTTTTT. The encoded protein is CASSPYRTSNSNTGELFF.

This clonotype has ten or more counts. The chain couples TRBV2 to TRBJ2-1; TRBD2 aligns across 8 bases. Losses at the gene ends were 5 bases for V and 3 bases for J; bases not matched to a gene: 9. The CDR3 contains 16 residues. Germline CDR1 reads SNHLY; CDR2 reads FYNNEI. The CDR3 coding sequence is TGTGCCAGCAGTCCTCCCGGGGGGGTTGACTACAATGAGCAGTTCTTC. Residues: CASSPPGGVDYNEQFF.

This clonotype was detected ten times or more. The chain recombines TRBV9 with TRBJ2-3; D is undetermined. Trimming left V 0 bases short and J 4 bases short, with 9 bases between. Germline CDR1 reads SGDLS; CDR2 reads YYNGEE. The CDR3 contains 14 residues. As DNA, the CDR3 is TGTGCCAGCAGCGTAGTAAGCGCCTCAGATACGCAGTATTTT. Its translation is CASSVVSASDTQYF.

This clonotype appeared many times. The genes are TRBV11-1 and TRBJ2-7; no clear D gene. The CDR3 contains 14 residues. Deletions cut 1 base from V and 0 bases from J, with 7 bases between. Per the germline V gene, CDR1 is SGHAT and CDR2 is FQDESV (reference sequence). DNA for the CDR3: TGTGCCAGCAGCTTAGTGCACGACTCCTACGAGCAGTACTTC. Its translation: CASSLVHDSYEQYF.

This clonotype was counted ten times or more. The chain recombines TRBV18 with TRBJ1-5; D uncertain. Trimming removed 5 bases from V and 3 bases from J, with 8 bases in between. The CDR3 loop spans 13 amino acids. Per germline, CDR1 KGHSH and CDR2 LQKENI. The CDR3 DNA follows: TGTGCCAGCTCATTAGCACTCAATCAGCCCCAGCATTTT. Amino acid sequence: CASSLALNQPQHF.